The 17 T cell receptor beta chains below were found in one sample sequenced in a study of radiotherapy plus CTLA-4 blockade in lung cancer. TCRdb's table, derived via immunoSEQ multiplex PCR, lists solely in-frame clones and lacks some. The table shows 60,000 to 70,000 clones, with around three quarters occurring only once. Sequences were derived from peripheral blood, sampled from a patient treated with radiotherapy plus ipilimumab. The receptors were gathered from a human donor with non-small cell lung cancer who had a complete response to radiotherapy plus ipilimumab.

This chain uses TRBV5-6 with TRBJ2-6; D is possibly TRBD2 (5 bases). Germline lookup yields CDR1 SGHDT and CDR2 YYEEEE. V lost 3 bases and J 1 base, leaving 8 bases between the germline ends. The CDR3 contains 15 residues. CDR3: CASSSPGSGANVLTF. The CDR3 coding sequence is TGTGCCAGCAGCTCTCCGGGATCTGGGGCCAACGTCCTGACTTTC.

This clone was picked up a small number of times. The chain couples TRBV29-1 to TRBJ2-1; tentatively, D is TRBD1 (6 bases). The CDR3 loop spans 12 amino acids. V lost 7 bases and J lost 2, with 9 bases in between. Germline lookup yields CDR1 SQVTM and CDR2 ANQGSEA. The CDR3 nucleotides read TGCAGCGGCGGACAGACCTACAATGAGCAGTTCTTC. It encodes CSGGQTYNEQFF.

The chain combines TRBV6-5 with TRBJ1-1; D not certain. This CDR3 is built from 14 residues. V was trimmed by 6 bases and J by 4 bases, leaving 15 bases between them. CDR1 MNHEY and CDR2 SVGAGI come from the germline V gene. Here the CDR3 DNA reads TGTGCCAGCAGCGCCGTGGGGTCTGGCACTGAAGCTTTCTTT. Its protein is CASSAVGSGTEAFF.

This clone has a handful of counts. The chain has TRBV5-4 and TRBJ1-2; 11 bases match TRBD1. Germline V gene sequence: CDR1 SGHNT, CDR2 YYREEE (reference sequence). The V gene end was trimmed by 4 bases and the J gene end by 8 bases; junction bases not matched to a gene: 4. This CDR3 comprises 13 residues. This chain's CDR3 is CASSRDRGEGYTF. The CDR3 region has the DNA TGTGCCAGCAGCCGGGACAGGGGGGAGGGCTACACCTTC.

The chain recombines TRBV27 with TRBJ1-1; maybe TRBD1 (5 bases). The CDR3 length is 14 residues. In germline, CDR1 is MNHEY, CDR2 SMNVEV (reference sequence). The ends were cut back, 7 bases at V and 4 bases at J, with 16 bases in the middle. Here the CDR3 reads CASTVTAGRTEAFF. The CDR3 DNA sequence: TGTGCCAGCACCGTGACAGCTGGACGCACTGAAGCTTTCTTT.

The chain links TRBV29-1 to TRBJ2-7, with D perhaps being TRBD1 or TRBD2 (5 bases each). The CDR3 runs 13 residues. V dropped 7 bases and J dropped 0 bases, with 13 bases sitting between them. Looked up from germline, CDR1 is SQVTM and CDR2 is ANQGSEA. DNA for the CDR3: TGCAGCGCCGGGTCAGGGAGCTCCTACGAGCAGTACTTC. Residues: CSAGSGSSYEQYF.

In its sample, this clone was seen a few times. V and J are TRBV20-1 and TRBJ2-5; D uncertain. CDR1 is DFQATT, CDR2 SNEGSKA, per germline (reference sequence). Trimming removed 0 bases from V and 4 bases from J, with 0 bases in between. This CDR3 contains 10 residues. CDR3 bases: TGCAGTGCTAGAGAAGAGACCCAGTACTTC. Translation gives CSAREETQYF.

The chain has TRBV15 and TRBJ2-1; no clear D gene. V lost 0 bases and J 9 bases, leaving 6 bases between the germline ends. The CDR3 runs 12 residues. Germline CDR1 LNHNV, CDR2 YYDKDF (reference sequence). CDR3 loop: CATSRDQGEQFF. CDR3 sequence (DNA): TGTGCCACCAGCAGAGATCAAGGTGAGCAGTTCTTC.

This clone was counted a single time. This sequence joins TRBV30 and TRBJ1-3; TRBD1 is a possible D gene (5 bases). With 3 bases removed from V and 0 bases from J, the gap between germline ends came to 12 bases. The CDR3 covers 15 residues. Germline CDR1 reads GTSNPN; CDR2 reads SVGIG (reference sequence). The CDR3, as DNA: TGTGCCTGGAGACCCCCGGACAACTCTGGAAACACCATATATTTT. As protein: CAWRPPDNSGNTIYF.

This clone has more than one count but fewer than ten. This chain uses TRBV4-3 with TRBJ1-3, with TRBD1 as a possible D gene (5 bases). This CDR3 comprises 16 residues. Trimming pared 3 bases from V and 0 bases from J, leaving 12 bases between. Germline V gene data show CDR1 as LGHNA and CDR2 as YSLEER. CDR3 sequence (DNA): TGCGCCAGCAGCCAGAGACTAGGGGACTCTGGAAACACCATATATTTT. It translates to CASSQRLGDSGNTIYF.

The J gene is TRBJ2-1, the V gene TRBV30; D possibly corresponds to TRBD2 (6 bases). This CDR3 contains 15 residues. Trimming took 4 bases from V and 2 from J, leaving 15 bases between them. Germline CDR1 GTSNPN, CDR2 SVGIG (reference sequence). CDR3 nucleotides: TGTGCCTGGAAGGGCCCTGGCGGGACCTACAATGAGCAGTTCTTC. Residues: CAWKGPGGTYNEQFF.

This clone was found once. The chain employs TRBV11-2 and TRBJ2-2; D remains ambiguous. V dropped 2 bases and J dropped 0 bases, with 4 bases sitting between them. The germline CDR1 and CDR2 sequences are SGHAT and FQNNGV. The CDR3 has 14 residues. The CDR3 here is CASSLTANTGELFF. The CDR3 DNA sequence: TGTGCCAGCAGCTTAACGGCGAACACCGGGGAGCTGTTTTTT.

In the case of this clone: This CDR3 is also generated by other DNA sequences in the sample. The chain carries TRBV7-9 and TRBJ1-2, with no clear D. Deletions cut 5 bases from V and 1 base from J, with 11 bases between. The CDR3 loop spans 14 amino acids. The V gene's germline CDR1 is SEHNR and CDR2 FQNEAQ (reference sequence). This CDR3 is CASSLSGRNYGYTF. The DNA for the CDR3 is TGTGCCAGCAGCCTATCCGGGCGTAACTATGGCTACACCTTC.

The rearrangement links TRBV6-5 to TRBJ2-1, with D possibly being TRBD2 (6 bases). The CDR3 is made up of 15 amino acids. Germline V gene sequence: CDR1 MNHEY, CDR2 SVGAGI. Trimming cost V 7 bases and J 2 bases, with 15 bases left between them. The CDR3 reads CASTKGTATYNEQFF. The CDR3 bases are TGTGCCAGCACCAAGGGGACTGCAACCTACAATGAGCAGTTCTTC.

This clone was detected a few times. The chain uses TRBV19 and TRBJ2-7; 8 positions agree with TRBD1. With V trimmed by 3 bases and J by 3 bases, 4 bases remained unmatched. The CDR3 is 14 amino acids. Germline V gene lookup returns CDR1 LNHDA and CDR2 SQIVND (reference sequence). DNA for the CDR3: TGTGCCAGTAGTATTTGGACAGGGTTCTACGAGCAGTACTTC. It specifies CASSIWTGFYEQYF.

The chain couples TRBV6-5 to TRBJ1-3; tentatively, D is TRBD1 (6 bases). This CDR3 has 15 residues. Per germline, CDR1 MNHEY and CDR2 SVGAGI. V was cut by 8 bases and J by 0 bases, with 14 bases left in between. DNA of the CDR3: TGTGCCAGCGCCCAAAGGGGGTACTCTGGAAACACCATATATTTT. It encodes CASAQRGYSGNTIYF.

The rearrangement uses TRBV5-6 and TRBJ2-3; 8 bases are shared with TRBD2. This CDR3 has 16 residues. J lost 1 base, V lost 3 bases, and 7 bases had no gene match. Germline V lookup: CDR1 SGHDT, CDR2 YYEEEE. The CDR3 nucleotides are TGTGCCAGCAGCTCTCCCGGGACTAGGGGCACAGATACGCAGTATTTT. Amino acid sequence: CASSSPGTRGTDTQYF.